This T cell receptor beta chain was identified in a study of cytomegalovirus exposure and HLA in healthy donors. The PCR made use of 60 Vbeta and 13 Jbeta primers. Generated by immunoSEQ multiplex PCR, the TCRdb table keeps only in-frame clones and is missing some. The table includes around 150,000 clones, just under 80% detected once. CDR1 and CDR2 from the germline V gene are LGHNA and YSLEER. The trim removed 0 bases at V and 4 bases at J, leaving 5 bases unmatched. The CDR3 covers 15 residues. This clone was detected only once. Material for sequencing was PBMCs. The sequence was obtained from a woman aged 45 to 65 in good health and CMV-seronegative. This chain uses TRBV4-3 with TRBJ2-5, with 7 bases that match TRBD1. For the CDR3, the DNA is TGCGCCAGCAGCCAAGATCTTGGGACAGTAGAGACCCAGTACTTC. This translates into CASSQDLGTVETQYF.